The rows below give T cell receptor beta chains drawn from one sample of a study of T-cell reconstitution after alpha-beta-depleted transplantation in children. TCRdb itself ran the PCR reads through MiXCR, one entry per CDR3 protein. The data show about 110,000 distinct CDR3 sequences, approximately 6.6% seen once. This specimen was PBMCs, mostly from graft donor cells, taken 360 days after TCRalphabeta/CD19-depleted stem cell transplant. The receptors were gathered from a male patient under 10 years old who had a stem cell transplant for acute lymphoblastic leukemia, so the T cells may come from the graft donor. The conserved cysteine and the conserved F or W are not part of the CDR3 here.

CDR3 | J | V
ASSPGQSPYEQY | TRBJ2-7 | TRBV7-9
ASSLEKGMNTEAF | TRBJ1-1 | TRBV18
ASRTGVEAF | TRBJ1-1 | TRBV27
ASRRAGGRQF | TRBJ2-1 | TRBV5-1
ASSWGQAMEETQY | TRBJ2-5 | TRBV6-5
ASSPKEGSSYEQY | TRBJ2-7 | TRBV18
SVEAAYYGYT | TRBJ1-2 | TRBV29-1
ASSQSPLYQETQY | TRBJ2-5 | TRBV27
ASSLGERFYQETQY | TRBJ2-5 | TRBV7-2
ASSPPGFDEQF | TRBJ2-1 | TRBV7-3
ASSSGPYDLDEQY | TRBJ2-7 | TRBV7-2
ASSPISSEQF | TRBJ2-1 | TRBV10-2
ASSLRQYNEQF | TRBJ2-1 | TRBV7-2
ASSPPGLAGDEQF | TRBJ2-1 | TRBV3-1
ASSQGLPYEQY | TRBJ2-7 | TRBV4-2
ASRPGTSGPLEGTQY | TRBJ2-3 | TRBV28
ASSEDSRMNTEAF | TRBJ1-1 | TRBV27
ASSTSGSSYNEQF | TRBJ2-1 | TRBV4-3
ASSLGDRGYGYT | TRBJ1-2 | TRBV5-5
ASSTGGASGTYEQF | TRBJ2-1 | TRBV9
ASSVEGGGSGRELF | TRBJ2-2 | TRBV9
ATSRDWDRGNTGELF | TRBJ2-2 | TRBV15
AISGTASYNEQF | TRBJ2-1 | TRBV10-3
ASSLTSGPQETQY | TRBJ2-5 | TRBV12-3/TRBV12-4
ASSQPTGRHGYT | TRBJ1-2 | TRBV4-2
SVREIEGYT | TRBJ1-2 | TRBV29-1
ASSLALQGRETQY | TRBJ2-5 | TRBV5-1
ASGLREGVQETQY | TRBJ2-5 | TRBV12-3/TRBV12-4
SARGGFHRNQPQH | TRBJ1-5 | TRBV20-1
ASSRGYTEAF | TRBJ1-1 | TRBV5-6
ASRGLAIPEQY | TRBJ2-7 | TRBV5-6
ASSEGPGLYNEQF | TRBJ2-1 | TRBV2